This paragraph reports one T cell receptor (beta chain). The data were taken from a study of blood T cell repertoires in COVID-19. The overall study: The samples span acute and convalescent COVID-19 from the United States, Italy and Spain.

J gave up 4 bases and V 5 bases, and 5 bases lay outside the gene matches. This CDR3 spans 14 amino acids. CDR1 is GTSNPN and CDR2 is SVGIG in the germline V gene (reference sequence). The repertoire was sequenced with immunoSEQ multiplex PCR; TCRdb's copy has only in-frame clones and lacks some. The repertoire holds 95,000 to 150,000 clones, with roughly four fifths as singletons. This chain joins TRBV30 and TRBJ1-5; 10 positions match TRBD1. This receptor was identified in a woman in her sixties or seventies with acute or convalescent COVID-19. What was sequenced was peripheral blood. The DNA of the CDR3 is TGTGCCTGGGGGGACAGGGGAAAAAATCAGCCCCAGCATTTT. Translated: CAWGDRGKNQPQHF.